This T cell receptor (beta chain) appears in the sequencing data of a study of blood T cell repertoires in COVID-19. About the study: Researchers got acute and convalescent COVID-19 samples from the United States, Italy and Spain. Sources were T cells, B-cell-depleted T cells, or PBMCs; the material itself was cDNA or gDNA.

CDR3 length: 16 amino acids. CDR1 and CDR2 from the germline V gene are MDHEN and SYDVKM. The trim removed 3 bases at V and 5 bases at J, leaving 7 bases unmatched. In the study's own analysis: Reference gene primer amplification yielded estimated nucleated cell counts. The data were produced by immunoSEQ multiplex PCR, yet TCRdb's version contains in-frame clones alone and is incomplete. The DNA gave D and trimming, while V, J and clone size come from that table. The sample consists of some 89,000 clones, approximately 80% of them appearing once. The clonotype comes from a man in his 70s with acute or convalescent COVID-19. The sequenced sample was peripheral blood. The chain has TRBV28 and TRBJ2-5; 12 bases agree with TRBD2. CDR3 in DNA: TGTGCCAGCAGTTTCGCAACTAGCGGGAGGTGGGAGACCCAGTACTTC. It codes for CASSFATSGRWETQYF.